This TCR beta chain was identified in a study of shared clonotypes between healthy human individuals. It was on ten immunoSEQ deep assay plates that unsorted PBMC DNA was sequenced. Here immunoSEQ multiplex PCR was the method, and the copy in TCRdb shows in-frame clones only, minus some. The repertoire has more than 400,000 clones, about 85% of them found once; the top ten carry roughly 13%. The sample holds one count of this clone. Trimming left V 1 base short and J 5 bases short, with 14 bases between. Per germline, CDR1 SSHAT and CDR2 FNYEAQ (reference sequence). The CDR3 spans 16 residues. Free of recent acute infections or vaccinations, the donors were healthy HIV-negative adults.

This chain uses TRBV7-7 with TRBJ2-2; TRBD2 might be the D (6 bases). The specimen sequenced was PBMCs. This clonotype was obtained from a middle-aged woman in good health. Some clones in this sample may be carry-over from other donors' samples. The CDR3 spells CASSLGTGEGTGELFF. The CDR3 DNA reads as TGTGCCAGCAGCTTAGGGACGGGAGAGGGGACCGGGGAGCTGTTTTTT.